This T cell receptor beta chain was recovered during a study of cytotoxic CD8 clonotypes in ibrutinib-treated CLL. Background on the study: The cohort had around 10 relapsed/refractory and fewer than 16 treatment-naive patients, roughly 17 IGHV unmutated.

Data came from immunoSEQ multiplex PCR; TCRdb stores just in-frame clones and leaves some out. Found here are roughly 40,000 clones, 65% to 70% of them singletons; the top ten hold approximately 7.7%. Germline values: CDR1 SGHNT, CDR2 YYREEE (reference sequence). V lost 2 bases, J lost 2 bases, and 1 base stayed unmatched. The length of the CDR3 is 15 residues. Study-level findings and limits: Treatment left the uncommon public clonotypes either contracted or stable in frequency.

The table lists this clone with a count of one. What it binds is unknown. Sequences were derived from PBMCs, sampled at disease progression, from a patient treated with ibrutinib. The chain carries TRBV5-4 and TRBJ2-5; 12 bases line up with TRBD2. This receptor was taken from a human donor with chronic lymphocytic leukemia. The CDR3 protein is CASSLLAGGQETQYF. The CDR3 nucleotides are TGTGCCAGCAGCTTACTAGCGGGAGGACAAGAGACCCAGTACTTC.